This TCR beta chain was obtained from a study of CD8+CD57+ T cells in acquired aplastic anemia. About the research overall: Roughly 3.2 ug was the average amount of DNA from sorted CD4+ and CD8+ cells.

Those patients picked for sequencing had displayed CD8+CD57+ cell expansion on flow cytometry. All patients had severe acquired aplastic anemia. Patients had not yet gotten any therapy when their blood was taken for sampling. This clonotype was seen at least ten times. Its specificity is not known. Genomic DNA acted as the template from which TCR beta VDJ combination and CDR3 sequence profiling were carried out. MiXCR was run by TCRdb on the reads, yielding one entry per CDR3 protein. The sample shows around 79,000 distinct CDR3 sequences, about three quarters of them seen only once. This CDR3 has 12 amino acids. V lost 4 bases to trimming and J lost 3 bases, with 7 bases between them. Germline V gene data show CDR1 as LNHDA and CDR2 as SQIVND (reference sequence). Study conclusions and caveats: Comparison of patients with controls identified about 30 shared CD8+ CDR3 sequences.

The chain uses TRBV19 and TRBJ2-7; D is unclear. Sequencing used sorted CD4+, CD8+, or CD8+CD57+ T cells (not recorded which) from PBMCs. The receptor was isolated from a human donor with aplastic anemia. The CDR3 loop reads CASSKGNYEQYF. CDR3 DNA: TGTGCCAGTAGTAAAGGGAACTACGAGCAGTACTTC.